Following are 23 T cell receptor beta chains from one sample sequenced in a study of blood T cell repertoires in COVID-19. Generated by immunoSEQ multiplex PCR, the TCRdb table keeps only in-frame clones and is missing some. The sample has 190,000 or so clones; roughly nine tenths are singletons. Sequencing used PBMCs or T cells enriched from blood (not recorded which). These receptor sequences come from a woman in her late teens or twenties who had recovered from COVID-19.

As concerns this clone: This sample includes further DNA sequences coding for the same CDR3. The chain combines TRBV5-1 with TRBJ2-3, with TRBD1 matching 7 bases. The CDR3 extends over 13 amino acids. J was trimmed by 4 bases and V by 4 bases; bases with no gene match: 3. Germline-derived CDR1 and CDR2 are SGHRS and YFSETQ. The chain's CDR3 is CASSLDRADTQYF. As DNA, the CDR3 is TGCGCCAGCAGCCTCGACAGGGCAGATACGCAGTATTTT.

As DNA, the CDR3 is TGCGCCAGCAGCCAGCGTACCCAGGGGCGAGGGAACACTGAAGCTTTCTTT. It yields the protein CASSQRTQGRGNTEAFF. The gene calls are TRBV4-1 and TRBJ1-1; TRBD1 is a possible D gene (6 bases). Trimming shortened V by 3 bases and J by 1 base, and 18 bases separated the two germline ends. Germline V CDR1 and CDR2: MGHRA, YSYEKL. The CDR3 sequence is 17 residues long.

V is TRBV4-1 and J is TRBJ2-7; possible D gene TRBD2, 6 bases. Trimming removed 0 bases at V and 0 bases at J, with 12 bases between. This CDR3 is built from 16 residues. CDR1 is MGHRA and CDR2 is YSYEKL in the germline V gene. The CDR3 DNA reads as TGCGCCAGCAGCCAAGACAGGGAGGAGCGCTCCTACGAGCAGTACTTC. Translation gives CASSQDREERSYEQYF.

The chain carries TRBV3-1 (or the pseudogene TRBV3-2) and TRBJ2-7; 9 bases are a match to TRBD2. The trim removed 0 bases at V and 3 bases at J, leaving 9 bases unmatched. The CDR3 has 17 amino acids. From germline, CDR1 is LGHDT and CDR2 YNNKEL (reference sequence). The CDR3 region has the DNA TGTGCCAGCAGCCAAGACCTAGGAGGGACTAGCCGCTACGAGCAGTACTTC. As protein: CASSQDLGGTSRYEQYF.

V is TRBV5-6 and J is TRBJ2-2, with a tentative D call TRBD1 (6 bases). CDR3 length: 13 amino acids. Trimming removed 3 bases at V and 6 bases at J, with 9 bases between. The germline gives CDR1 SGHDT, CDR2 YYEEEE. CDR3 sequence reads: CASSSQGPGELFF. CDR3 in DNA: TGTGCCAGCAGCTCACAGGGCCCCGGGGAGCTGTTTTTT.

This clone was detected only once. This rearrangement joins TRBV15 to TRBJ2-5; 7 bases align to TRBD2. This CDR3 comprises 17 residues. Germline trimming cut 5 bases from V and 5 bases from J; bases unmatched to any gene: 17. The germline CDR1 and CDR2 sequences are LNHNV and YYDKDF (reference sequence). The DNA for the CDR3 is TGTGCCACCAGCCCAGACCGGGGGACTACCTCGGCCGAGACCCAGTACTTC. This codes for CATSPDRGTTSAETQYF. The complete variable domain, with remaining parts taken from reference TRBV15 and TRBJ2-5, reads DAMVIQNPRYQVTQFGKPVTLSCSQTLNHNVMYWYQQKSSQAPKLLFHYYDKDFNNEADTPDNFQSRRPNTSFCFLDIRSPGLGDTAMYLCATSPDRGTTSAETQYFGPGTRLLVL.

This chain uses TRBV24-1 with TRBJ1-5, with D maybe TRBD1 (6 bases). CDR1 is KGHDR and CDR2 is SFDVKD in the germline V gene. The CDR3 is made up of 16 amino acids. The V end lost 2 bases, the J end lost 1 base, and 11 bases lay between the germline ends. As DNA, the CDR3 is TGTGCCACCAGTGATTGGAACACAGGGAGCAATCAGCCCCAGCATTTT. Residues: CATSDWNTGSNQPQHF.

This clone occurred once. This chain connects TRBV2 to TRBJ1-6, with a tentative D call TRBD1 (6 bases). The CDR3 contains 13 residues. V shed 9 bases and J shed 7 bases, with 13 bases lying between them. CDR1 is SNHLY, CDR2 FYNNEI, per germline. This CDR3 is CASTGTTNSPLHF. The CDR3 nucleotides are TGTGCCAGTACCGGGACAACAAATTCACCCCTCCACTTT.

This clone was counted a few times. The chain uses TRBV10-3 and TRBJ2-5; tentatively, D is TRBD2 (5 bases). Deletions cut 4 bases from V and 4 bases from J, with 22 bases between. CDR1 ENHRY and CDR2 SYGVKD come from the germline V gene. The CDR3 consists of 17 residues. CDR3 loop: CAISGTGVRTRRETQYF. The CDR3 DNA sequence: TGTGCCATCAGTGGGACCGGGGTGAGGACTCGTCGAGAGACCCAGTACTTC.

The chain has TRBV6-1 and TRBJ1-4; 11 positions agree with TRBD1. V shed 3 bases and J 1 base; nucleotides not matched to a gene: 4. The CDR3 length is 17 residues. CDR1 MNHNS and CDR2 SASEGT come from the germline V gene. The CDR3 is CASSERTGGLTNEKLFF. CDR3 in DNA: TGTGCCAGCAGTGAGCGGACAGGGGGCTTAACTAATGAAAAACTGTTTTTT.

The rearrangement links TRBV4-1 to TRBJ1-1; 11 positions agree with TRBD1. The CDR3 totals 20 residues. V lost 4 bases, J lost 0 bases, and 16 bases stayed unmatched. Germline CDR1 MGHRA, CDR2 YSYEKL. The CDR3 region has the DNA TGCGCCAGCAGCCCCCTTGGACAGGGGGCTGTTGTGAATATGAACACTGAAGCTTTCTTT. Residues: CASSPLGQGAVVNMNTEAFF.

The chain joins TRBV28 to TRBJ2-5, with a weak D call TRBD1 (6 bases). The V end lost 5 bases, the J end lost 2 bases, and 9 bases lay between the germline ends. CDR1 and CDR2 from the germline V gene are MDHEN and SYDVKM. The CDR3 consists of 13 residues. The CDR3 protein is CASSEGVQETQYF. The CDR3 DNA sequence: TGTGCCAGCAGTGAGGGGGTGCAAGAGACCCAGTACTTC.

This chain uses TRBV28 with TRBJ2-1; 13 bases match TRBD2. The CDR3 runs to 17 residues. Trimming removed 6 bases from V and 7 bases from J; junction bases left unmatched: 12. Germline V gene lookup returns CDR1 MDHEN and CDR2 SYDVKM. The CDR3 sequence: CASSPGTSGAVWNEQFF. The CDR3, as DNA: TGTGCCAGCAGCCCCGGGACTAGCGGGGCGGTTTGGAATGAGCAGTTCTTC. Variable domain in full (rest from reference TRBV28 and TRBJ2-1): DVKVTQSSRYLVKRTGEKVFLECVQDMDHENMFWYRQDPGLGLRLIYFSYDVKMKEKGDIPEGYSVSREKKERFSLILESASTNQTSMYLCASSPGTSGAVWNEQFFGPGTRLTVL.

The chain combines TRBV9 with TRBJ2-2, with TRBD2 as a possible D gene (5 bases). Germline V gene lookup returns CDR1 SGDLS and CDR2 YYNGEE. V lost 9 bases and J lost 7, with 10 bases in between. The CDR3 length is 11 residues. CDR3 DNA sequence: TGTGCCACCGACCGGGGCGGGGAGCTGTTTTTT. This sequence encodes CATDRGGELFF. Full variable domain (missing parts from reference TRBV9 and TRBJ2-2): DSGVTQTPKHLITATGQRVTLRCSPRSGDLSVYWYQQSLDQGLQFLIQYYNGEERAKGNILERFSAQQFPDLHSELNLSSLELGDSALYFCATDRGGELFFGEGSRLTVL.

The CDR3 protein is CASSWGTGGGYTF. DNA of the CDR3: TGTGCCAGCAGCTGGGGGACAGGTGGCGGCTACACCTTC. This chain uses TRBV7-8 with TRBJ1-2; 8 positions match TRBD1. Trimming at V came to 4 bases and at J to 8 bases, leaving 6 bases not matched to a gene. The CDR3 covers 13 residues. CDR1 SGHVS and CDR2 FQNEAQ come from the germline V gene.

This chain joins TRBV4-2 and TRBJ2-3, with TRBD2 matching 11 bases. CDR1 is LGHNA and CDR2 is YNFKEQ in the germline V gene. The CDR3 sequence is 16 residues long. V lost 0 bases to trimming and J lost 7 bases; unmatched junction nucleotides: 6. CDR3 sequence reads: CASSQEGLAAGNTQYF. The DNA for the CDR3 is TGTGCCAGCAGCCAAGAGGGACTAGCGGCGGGAAATACGCAGTATTTT.

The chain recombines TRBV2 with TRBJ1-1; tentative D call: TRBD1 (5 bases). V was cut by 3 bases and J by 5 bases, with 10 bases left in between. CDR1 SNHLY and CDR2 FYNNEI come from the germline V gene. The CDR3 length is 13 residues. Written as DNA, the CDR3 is TGTGCCAGCAGTGACAGGGAACGGACTGAAGCTTTCTTT. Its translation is CASSDRERTEAFF.

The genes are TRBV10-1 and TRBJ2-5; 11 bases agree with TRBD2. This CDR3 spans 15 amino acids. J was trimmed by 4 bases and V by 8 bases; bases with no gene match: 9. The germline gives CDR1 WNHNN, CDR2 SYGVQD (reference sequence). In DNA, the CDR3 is TGCGCCAGCGGGGCTAGCGGGGGGACGGGAGAGACCCAGTACTTC. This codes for CASGASGGTGETQYF.

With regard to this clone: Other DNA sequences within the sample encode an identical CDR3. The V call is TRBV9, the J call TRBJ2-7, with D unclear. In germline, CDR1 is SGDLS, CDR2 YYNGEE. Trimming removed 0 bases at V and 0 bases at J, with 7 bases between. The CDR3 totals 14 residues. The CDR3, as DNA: TGTGCCAGCAGCGTAGGTTACGGCTCCTACGAGCAGTACTTC. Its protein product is CASSVGYGSYEQYF.

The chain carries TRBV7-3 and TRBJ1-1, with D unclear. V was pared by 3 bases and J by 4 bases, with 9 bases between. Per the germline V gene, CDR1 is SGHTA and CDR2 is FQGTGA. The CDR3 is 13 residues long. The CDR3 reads CASSFGSGTEAFF. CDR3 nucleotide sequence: TGTGCCAGCAGCTTCGGTTCAGGCACTGAAGCTTTCTTT.

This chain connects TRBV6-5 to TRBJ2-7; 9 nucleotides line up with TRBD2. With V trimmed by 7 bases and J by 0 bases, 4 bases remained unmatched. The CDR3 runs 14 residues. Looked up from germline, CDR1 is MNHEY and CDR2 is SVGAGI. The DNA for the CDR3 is TGTGCCAGCACGCGGGGGGGCAGCTCCTACGAGCAGTACTTC. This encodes CASTRGGSSYEQYF.

The CDR3 region has the DNA TGTGCCTGGAGTGTTATAGACACTTATGGCTACACCTTC. This encodes CAWSVIDTYGYTF. The chain combines TRBV30 with TRBJ1-2; no definite D call. The CDR3 has 13 amino acids. The V and J ends lost 0 bases and 5 bases respectively, with 10 bases between them. CDR1 is GTSNPN, CDR2 SVGIG, per germline (reference sequence).

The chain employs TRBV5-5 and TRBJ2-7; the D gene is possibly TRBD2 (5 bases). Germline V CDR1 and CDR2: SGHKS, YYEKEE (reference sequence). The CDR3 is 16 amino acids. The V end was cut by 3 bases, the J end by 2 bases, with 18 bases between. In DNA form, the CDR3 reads TGTGCCAGCAGCTCTTACCTTGAAGCGGCTACCTACGAGCAGTACTTC. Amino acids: CASSSYLEAATYEQYF.